This TCR beta chain was recovered during a study of T-cell memory formation after mild COVID-19. The overall study: TCR clusters were largely donor specific. General study findings and limits: Of the contracting clones, CD4+ ones lay mainly in CM and EM, and CD8+ ones in EMRA. Second-wave clones with a day 37 peak had unconfirmed SARS-CoV-2 specificity. Clones that shrank (day 15 to 85) were balanced CD4/CD8, whereas later expanders leaned CD4+.

The CDR3 is 15 residues long. The ends were cut back, 0 bases at V and 3 bases at J, with 12 bases in the middle. Germline values: CDR1 SGHRS, CDR2 YFSETQ. TCRdb used MiXCR to reprocess the 5' RACE reads, holding one entry per CDR3 protein. The table has some 450,000 distinct CDR3 sequences, around 17% seen once. This clonotype showed up just a few times. The antigen remains unidentified. This sequence joins TRBV5-1 and TRBJ1-1; D gene ambiguous. This clonotype originated in a man between 18 and 29 years old who had mild COVID-19 (a few samples of this study predate the infection). Cell type and time point are not known. Material: PBMCs or a T cell subset sorted from them (not recorded which). CDR3 in amino acids: CASSLVGPRDTEAFF. CDR3 in DNA: TGCGCCAGCAGCTTGGTAGGGCCGAGGGACACTGAAGCTTTCTTT.